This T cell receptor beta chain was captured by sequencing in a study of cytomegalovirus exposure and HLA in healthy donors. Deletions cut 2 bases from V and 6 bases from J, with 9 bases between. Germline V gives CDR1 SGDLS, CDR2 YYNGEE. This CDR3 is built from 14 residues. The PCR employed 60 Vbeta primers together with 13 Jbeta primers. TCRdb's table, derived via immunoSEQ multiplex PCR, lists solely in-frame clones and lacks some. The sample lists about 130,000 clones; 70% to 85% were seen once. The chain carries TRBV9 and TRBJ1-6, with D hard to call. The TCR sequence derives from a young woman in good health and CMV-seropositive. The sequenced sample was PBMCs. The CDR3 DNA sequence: TGTGCCAGCAGCGTGGGGAGCACTAATTCACCCCTCCACTTT. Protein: CASSVGSTNSPLHF.